A selection of T cell receptor beta chains follows, all from one sample in a study of cytomegalovirus exposure and HLA in healthy donors. Clones were read by immunoSEQ multiplex PCR, and TCRdb kept only the in-frame ones, dropping some. The profile shows 100,000 to 150,000 clones, approximately 80% of them singletons. Input material: PBMCs. Receptors were obtained from a man aged 30 to 45 in good health and CMV-seronegative. Each CDR3 is given with its conserved first and last residue. The D gene is left open where the match is weak. Only part of the rows carry a size: once, few, many, or a class if the clone is expanded.

D gene	clone size	V gene	J gene	CDR3 protein	CDR3 DNA
TRBD1	once	TRBV28	TRBJ2-3	CASSPTAGQGAKADTQYF	TGTGCCAGCAGTCCCACCGCTGGACAGGGGGCAAAAGCAGATACGCAGTATTTT
TRBD1	.	TRBV5-1	TRBJ2-5	CASSLRGQTQETQYF	TGCGCCAGCAGCTTAAGGGGACAGACCCAAGAGACCCAGTACTTC
TRBD1	.	TRBV7-8	TRBJ2-3	CASSVGQGLSTDTQYF	TGTGCCAGCAGCGTCGGACAGGGGTTAAGTACAGATACGCAGTATTTT
.	once	TRBV27	TRBJ2-1	CASSFGGTSYNEQFF	TGTGCCAGCAGTTTCGGCGGGACCTCCTACAATGAGCAGTTCTTC
TRBD1	.	TRBV6-5	TRBJ1-1	CASSYQPGQPNTEAFF	TGTGCCAGCAGTTACCAACCGGGACAGCCGAACACTGAAGCTTTCTTT
TRBD1	.	TRBV27	TRBJ2-6	CASSLIRDRRLVSGANVLTF	TGTGCCAGCAGTTTAATAAGGGACAGGCGCTTAGTCTCTGGGGCCAACGTCCTGACTTTC
.	.	TRBV9	TRBJ2-5	CASSDGVMGAEETQYF	TGTGCCAGCAGCGATGGGGTAATGGGGGCGGAAGAGACCCAGTACTTC
.	.	TRBV2	TRBJ2-2	CASNKDSTNTGELFF	TGTGCCAGCAACAAAGACAGTACGAACACCGGGGAGCTGTTTTTT
.	.	TRBV6-6	TRBJ1-1	CASSYSYRGRAEAFF	TGTGCCAGCAGTTACTCATATAGGGGCCGGGCTGAAGCTTTCTTT
.	.	TRBV7-8	TRBJ2-7	CASLLSRGVNSYEQYF	TGTGCCAGCCTACTTAGCCGAGGCGTTAACTCCTACGAGCAGTACTTC
.	.	TRBV30	TRBJ1-4	CAWGIGQSNEKLFF	TGTGCCTGGGGTATAGGACAGTCCAACGAAAAACTGTTTTTT
.	.	TRBV5-3	TRBJ1-2	CARSHRNGYTF	TGTGCCAGAAGTCACAGGAATGGCTACACCTTC
TRBD1	.	TRBV15	TRBJ2-1	CATSRGGTGNNEQFF	TGTGCCACCAGCAGAGGCGGGACAGGGAACAATGAGCAGTTCTTC
TRBD1	.	TRBV7-8	TRBJ1-1	CASSRIRTGENTEAFF	TGTGCCAGCAGCCGAATTCGGACAGGAGAGAACACTGAAGCTTTCTTT
TRBD2	.	TRBV7-6	TRBJ2-3	CASSKYLGLAALVYF	TGTGCCAGCAGCAAATACCTGGGACTAGCCGCCCTTGTGTATTTT
.	.	TRBV28	TRBJ2-1	CASSFVYNEQFF	TGTGCCAGCAGTTTCGTATACAATGAGCAGTTCTTC
.	.	TRBV5-1	TRBJ2-6	CASSLTELPSGANVLTF	TGCGCCAGCAGCTTGACAGAGCTTCCGTCTGGGGCCAACGTCCTGACTTTC
.	.	TRBV5-5	TRBJ1-1	CASSLGAGQTMNTEAFF	TGTGCCAGCAGCTTGGGCGCTGGACAGACAATGAACACTGAAGCTTTCTTT
.	.	TRBV5-1	TRBJ2-7	CASSVRSGEQYF	TGCGCCAGCAGCGTGAGATCGGGGGAGCAGTACTTC
TRBD1	.	TRBV5-5	TRBJ2-2	CASSLRTGGIGELFF	TGTGCCAGCAGCTTGAGGACAGGGGGAATCGGGGAGCTGTTTTTT
.	.	TRBV7-8	TRBJ2-2	CASSLIEAGELFF	TGTGCCAGCAGCTTAATTGAGGCCGGGGAGCTGTTTTTT
.	.	TRBV11-2	TRBJ1-1	CASSLRVGGRPYDTEAFF	TGTGCCAGCAGCTTAAGAGTTGGGGGCAGGCCGTATGACACTGAAGCTTTCTTT
.	.	TRBV2	TRBJ1-2	CATDERGGFGYTF	TGTGCCACTGACGAACGGGGGGGATTCGGCTACACCTTC
.	.	TRBV2	TRBJ1-1	CASTKNSQNTEAFF	TGTGCCAGCACGAAGAACAGCCAGAACACTGAAGCTTTCTTT
.	.	TRBV5-1	TRBJ1-1	CASSRGGGGTEAFF	TGCGCCAGCAGCCGCGGGGGCGGGGGCACTGAAGCTTTCTTT
.	.	TRBV5-1	TRBJ2-6	CASSLGAGANVLTF	TGCGCCAGCAGCTTGGGCGCTGGGGCCAACGTCCTGACTTTC
.	once	TRBV4-1	TRBJ2-7	CASSQDLTTLSYEQYF	TGCGCCAGCAGCCAAGATTTGACTACTTTATCCTACGAGCAGTACTTC
TRBD1	once	TRBV7-2	TRBJ2-2	CASSLQGAGTGELFF	TGTGCCAGCAGCTTACAGGGGGCCGGTACCGGGGAGCTGTTTTTT
.	once	TRBV6-1	TRBJ2-5	CASSGTARETQYF	TGTGCCAGCAGTGGGACAGCCCGAGAGACCCAGTACTTC
TRBD1	.	TRBV7-9	TRBJ1-5	CASSPTGGNQPQHF	TGTGCCAGCAGCCCTACAGGGGGGAATCAGCCCCAGCATTTT
TRBD1	.	TRBV7-8	TRBJ2-7	CASSFPNRGNYEQYF	TGTGCCAGCAGCTTCCCCAACAGGGGGAATTACGAGCAGTACTTC
TRBD1	.	TRBV27	TRBJ2-7	CASSLGTGGGEQYF	TGTGCCAGCAGTTTAGGGACAGGGGGCGGCGAGCAGTACTTC
TRBD1	.	TRBV19	TRBJ1-5	CASSIVTGGGQPQHF	TGTGCCAGTAGTATAGTCACAGGGGGCGGTCAGCCCCAGCATTTT
TRBD1	few	TRBV10-1	TRBJ1-2	CATSRGLDRDITANYGYTF	TGCGCCACTTCTCGGGGGTTGGACAGGGATATAACGGCAAACTATGGCTACACCTTC
TRBD1	.	TRBV6-5	TRBJ2-7	CASRRQGRSYEQYF	TGTGCCAGCAGACGACAGGGGAGGTCCTACGAGCAGTACTTC
.	few	TRBV13	TRBJ2-5	CASSLFGAGAQETQYF	TGTGCCAGCAGCTTATTTGGGGCAGGGGCCCAAGAGACCCAGTACTTC
TRBD2	.	TRBV4-1	TRBJ2-5	CASSYGGGAWETQYF	TGCGCCAGCAGCTATGGCGGGGGGGCCTGGGAGACCCAGTACTTC
TRBD1	.	TRBV5-4	TRBJ2-7	CASSPWLGTGDHEQYF	TGTGCCAGCAGCCCGTGGCTGGGGACAGGGGATCACGAGCAGTACTTC
.	.	TRBV5-5	TRBJ2-7	CASSLVVGEQYF	TGTGCCAGCAGCTTGGTGGTCGGCGAGCAGTACTTC
TRBD1	.	TRBV7-6	TRBJ1-4	CASSSGQGGEKLFF	TGTGCCAGCAGCTCGGGACAGGGAGGCGAAAAACTGTTTTTT
TRBD2	.	TRBV2	TRBJ2-5	CASSVLAGLQETQYF	TGTGCCAGCAGTGTCTTAGCGGGACTACAAGAGACCCAGTACTTC
.	.	TRBV9	TRBJ1-6	CASSVRTGLGSPLHF	TGTGCCAGCAGCGTTAGAACAGGGTTAGGATCACCCCTCCACTTT
.	few	TRBV5-1	TRBJ1-2	CASSLDASYGYTF	TGCGCCAGCAGCTTGGACGCGAGCTATGGCTACACCTTC
.	.	TRBV21-1	TRBJ1-1	CASSKGDRGHTEAFF	TGTGCCAGCAGCAAAGGTGACAGGGGGCACACTGAAGCTTTCTTT
.	.	TRBV27	TRBJ1-3	CASSFRGTGNTIYF	TGTGCCAGCAGTTTCCGGGGAACCGGAAACACCATATATTTT
.	.	TRBV29-1	TRBJ1-2	CSVEGGEGYTF	TGCAGCGTTGAAGGCGGGGAGGGCTACACCTTC
TRBD2	.	TRBV19	TRBJ2-1	CASSQTSGLSYNEQFF	TGTGCCAGTAGTCAGACTAGCGGACTCTCCTACAATGAGCAGTTCTTC
TRBD1	.	TRBV7-9	TRBJ1-3	CASSARGASEGNTIYF	TGTGCCAGCAGCGCCAGGGGGGCGAGTGAAGGAAACACCATATATTTT
.	.	TRBV28	TRBJ1-5	CASSPGTGRDSNQPQHF	TGTGCCAGCAGTCCCGGGACCGGGAGAGATAGCAATCAGCCCCAGCATTTT
.	.	TRBV30	TRBJ1-5	CAWKRGGGASNQPQHF	TGTGCCTGGAAACGGGGAGGAGGAGCGAGCAATCAGCCCCAGCATTTT
.	.	TRBV28	TRBJ2-1	CASTLRGGTLTRDEQFF	TGTGCCAGCACCCTAAGAGGAGGGACTCTCACCCGGGATGAGCAGTTCTTC
.	.	TRBV9	TRBJ2-1	CASSVVGGSYNEQFF	TGTGCCAGCAGCGTAGTTGGCGGATCCTACAATGAGCAGTTCTTC
.	.	TRBV5-1	TRBJ2-6	CASSSVSGANVLTF	TGCGCCAGCAGCTCAGTCTCTGGGGCCAACGTCCTGACTTTC